The 12 T cell receptor beta chains listed next were all sequenced from one sample in a study of T cell repertoires in cytomegalovirus infection (dated by TCRdb to about 2019). These TCRs' antigens remain unknown. Sequencing was performed on an Illumina HiSeq 1500. TCRdb reprocessing: public reads trimmed at Q25 with fastp, clones called with MiXCR, in-frame beta chains kept. Rows matching on CDR3 protein sequence are summarized as one entry with the most common DNA and genes. The sample table records 450,000 to 600,000 distinct CDR3 sequences; roughly 43% of these occur just once. The ten largest clones add up to just under 45% of the sample. The treatment or condition label, read with the paper, signifies: in vitro stimulation with specific CMV peptide epitopes to enrich CMV-specific T cells. Here the sequenced sample was cultured PBMCs, taken from culture after CMV antigen stimulation. The receptor set was obtained from a human donor in good health (CMV status not recorded). Some clones in this sample may be carry-over from other donors' samples.

This chain links TRBV10-2 with TRBJ2-7; D is undetermined. The V end lost 0 bases, the J end lost 3 bases, and 6 bases lay between the germline ends. Germline CDR1 reads WSHSY; CDR2 reads SAAADI. The CDR3 has 13 amino acids. Written as DNA, the CDR3 is TGCGCCAGCAGTGAGTCGTTCCTCTACGAGCAGTACTTC. Protein product: CASSESFLYEQYF.

The gene calls are TRBV4-3 and TRBJ2-3, with unresolved D. Germline V lookup: CDR1 LGHNA, CDR2 YSLEER. With 0 bases removed from V and 2 bases from J, the gap between germline ends came to 9 bases. The CDR3 runs to 15 residues. The CDR3 DNA reads as TGCGCCAGCAGCCAAGATTATAATCCCACAGATACGCAGTATTTT. Translation: CASSQDYNPTDTQYF.

This clonotype was recorded a few times. The chain has TRBV7-2 and TRBJ2-1, with D hard to call. Germline V lookup: CDR1 SGHTA, CDR2 FQGNSA. With 1 base removed from V and 5 bases from J, the gap between germline ends came to 3 bases. The CDR3 extends over 12 amino acids. The CDR3 DNA reads as TGTGCCAGCAGCTTAGACGACAATGAGCAGTTCTTC. It yields the protein CASSLDDNEQFF.

There are a few counts of this clonotype. The CDR3 sequence: CASSVSDTDTQYF. CDR3 bases: TGTGCCAGCAGCGTATCCGACACAGATACGCAGTATTTT. This chain links TRBV9 with TRBJ2-3; no clear D. This CDR3 has 13 amino acids. Trimming shortened V by 1 base and J by 2 bases, and 5 bases separated the two germline ends. From germline, CDR1 is SGDLS and CDR2 YYNGEE.

In its sample, this clonotype was seen once. V is TRBV20-1 and J is TRBJ2-1, with 7 nucleotides matching TRBD2. Per the germline V gene, CDR1 is DFQATT and CDR2 is SNEGSKA (reference sequence). The CDR3 loop spans 14 amino acids. CDR3 coding DNA: TGCACCTCCTCTACGGGACTACCCTTGGATGAGCAGTTCTTC. It codes for CTSSTGLPLDEQFF.

The chain couples TRBV6-5 to TRBJ2-2, with 8 bases fitting TRBD1. The CDR3 has 15 amino acids. Germline V gene lookup returns CDR1 MNHEY and CDR2 SVGAGI. V dropped 6 bases and J dropped 6; count of bases not matched to a gene: 9. The CDR3 coding sequence is TGTGCCAGCAGCCGGATACTACAGGGGGCCGGGGAGCTGTTTTTT. Translating gives CASSRILQGAGELFF.

The CDR3 bases are TGTGCCAGCAGCCCAGGACAGGGAGCCGCCCCCCAGCATTTT. Translated, it gives CASSPGQGAAPQHF. The J gene is TRBJ1-5, the V gene TRBV12-3 or TRBV12-4; TRBD1 agrees at 8 bases. With V trimmed by 6 bases and J by 10 bases, 11 bases remained unmatched. The CDR3 has 14 residues.

The chain carries TRBV19 and TRBJ2-3; the D gene is possibly TRBD2 (5 bases). Germline CDR1 LNHDA, CDR2 SQIVND (reference sequence). The V end was cut by 5 bases, the J end by 5 bases, with 17 bases between. CDR3 length equals 15 residues. The CDR3 region is CASSVLEGREDTQYF. The CDR3 region has the DNA TGTGCCAGTAGTGTCTTAGAGGGTCGCGAAGATACGCAGTATTTT.

This clonotype occurred a few times. The chain carries TRBV7-8 and TRBJ1-6; no firm D call. The V end was cut by 5 bases, the J end by 7 bases, with 9 bases between. This CDR3 has 13 amino acids. Germline V gene data show CDR1 as SGHVS and CDR2 as FQNEAQ. For the CDR3, the DNA is TGTGCCAGCAGCGCGACGGAAAATTCACCCCTCCACTTT. Protein product: CASSATENSPLHF. Using reference TRBV7-8 and TRBJ1-6 for the parts outside the CDR3, the full variable domain is GAGVSQSPRYKVAKRGQDVALRCDPISGHVSLFWYQQALGQGPEFLTYFQNEAQLDKSGLPSDRFFAERPEGSVSTLKIQRTQQEDSAVYLCASSATENSPLHFGNGTRLTVT.

This clonotype was observed a handful of times. The chain couples TRBV12-3 or TRBV12-4 to TRBJ2-1; maybe TRBD2 (6 bases). The germline V and J ends were trimmed by 6 bases and 7 bases, with 16 bases remaining between them. The CDR3 is 14 amino acids. The CDR3 sequence: CASRVAASRNEQFF. The CDR3 nucleotides are TGTGCCAGCAGGGTAGCGGCCAGTAGGAATGAGCAGTTCTTC.

This clonotype was observed a handful of times. V usage is TRBV7-2 and J usage is TRBJ2-3, with 8 bases matching TRBD2. There are 15 residues in the CDR3. Germline CDR1 reads SGHTA; CDR2 reads FQGNSA. With 1 base clipped from V and 2 bases from J, the junction kept 2 bases outside the gene matches. The CDR3 DNA is TGTGCCAGCAGCTTAGTCGGGGGGGTCACAGATACGCAGTATTTT. This codes for CASSLVGGVTDTQYF.

The rearrangement links TRBV11-2 to TRBJ2-7; TRBD2 aligns across 8 bases. CDR1 and CDR2 from the germline V gene are SGHAT and FQNNGV. Trimming cost V 5 bases and J 2 bases; bases outside gene matches: 5. This CDR3 is 14 amino acids long. This chain's CDR3 is CASSPRGVPYEQYF. The DNA of the CDR3 is TGTGCCAGCAGCCCGCGGGGGGTTCCCTACGAGCAGTACTTC.